These 21 T cell receptor beta chains share one sample of origin, sequenced in a study of early T cells in non-severe SARS-CoV-2 infection (dated by TCRdb to the early 2020s). Libraries came from 5' RACE. TCRdb lists the instrument as NextSeq 500. In TCRdb, the public reads were trimmed at Q25 with fastp and aligned with MiXCR, with productive beta chains retained. All rows with the same CDR3 protein become a single entry with the most common DNA and genes. This sample has tens of thousands of distinct CDR3 sequences in its table, and 4.4% of those were observed once. In total, the top ten clones hold around 6% of the sample. Sequencing was carried out using whole blood. These receptors all stem from an adult who was a healthcare worker with PCR-confirmed SARS-CoV-2 infection or an uninfected control (not recorded which).

This clonotype was counted at least ten times. This sequence joins TRBV19 and TRBJ1-5; 7 nucleotides align to TRBD1. This CDR3 has 14 residues. CDR1 is LNHDA, CDR2 SQIVND, per germline (reference sequence). The J segment lost 3 bases and the V segment lost 5 bases, leaving 4 bases of the junction unmatched. The CDR3 reads CASSVGTVNQPQHF. CDR3 DNA: TGTGCCAGTAGTGTCGGGACAGTCAATCAGCCCCAGCATTTT. Full variable domain (remainder filled in from reference TRBV19 and TRBJ1-5): DGGITQSPKYLFRKEGQNVTLSCEQNLNHDAMYWYRQDPGQGLRLIYYSQIVNDFQKGDIAEGYSVSREKKESFPLTVTSAQKNPTAFYLCASSVGTVNQPQHFGDGTRLSIL.

This clonotype was recorded at least ten times. The chain recombines TRBV28 with TRBJ1-2, with D possibly being TRBD1 (5 bases). The germline V gene encodes CDR1 MDHEN and CDR2 SYDVKM. V lost 1 base, J lost 8 bases, and 14 bases lay in between. CDR3 length equals 14 residues. CDR3 sequence: CASSLFEQGEGYTF. In DNA, the CDR3 is TGTGCCAGCAGTTTATTCGAGCAGGGAGAAGGCTACACCTTC.

This clonotype was observed at least ten times. This sequence joins TRBV2 and TRBJ1-2, with D possibly matching TRBD1 (6 bases). Trimming left V 7 bases short and J 0 bases short, with 12 bases between. Germline assignment: CDR1 SNHLY and CDR2 FYNNEI. CDR3 length equals 14 residues. The CDR3 is CASKGTPANYGYTF. CDR3 coding DNA: TGTGCCAGCAAAGGGACACCGGCTAACTATGGCTACACCTTC.

This clonotype was recorded many times. This chain connects TRBV7-8 to TRBJ2-5; D is unclear. This CDR3 is built from 13 residues. The germline V gene has CDR1 SGHVS and CDR2 FQNEAQ. Trimming took 3 bases from V and 3 from J, leaving 8 bases between them. The CDR3 sequence is CASSFRDEETQYF. The CDR3 region has the DNA TGTGCCAGCAGCTTTCGCGACGAAGAGACCCAGTACTTC.

In its sample, this clonotype ranks as medium-sized. The CDR3 sequence is CASTGGHTEAFF. DNA of the CDR3: TGTGCCTCGACGGGGGGCCACACTGAAGCTTTCTTT. The chain has TRBV30 and TRBJ1-1; TRBD1 is a possible D gene (6 bases). The CDR3 extends over 12 amino acids. Germline CDR1 GTSNPN, CDR2 SVGIG (reference sequence). Trimming stripped 7 bases from V and 3 bases from J, with 12 bases between.

This clonotype showed up many times. V gene TRBV7-2 combines with J gene TRBJ2-5, with 9 nucleotides matching TRBD2. V was clipped by 1 base and J by 4 bases; unmatched bases: 4. Germline CDR1 reads SGHTA; CDR2 reads FQGNSA. The CDR3 consists of 15 residues. The CDR3 DNA follows: TGTGCCAGCAGCTTAGAGCTAGCGGGGAGAGAGACCCAGTACTTC. Its translation: CASSLELAGRETQYF.

This clonotype was recorded at least ten times. The rearrangement joins TRBV6-6 to TRBJ2-4; weak D call: TRBD1 (6 bases). CDR3 length: 16 amino acids. Germline V lookup: CDR1 MNHNY, CDR2 SVGAGI (reference sequence). V was shortened by 0 bases and J by 0 bases, with 9 bases between the two germline ends. As DNA, the CDR3 is TGTGCCAGCAGTTACTCCCAGGGGACAGCCAAAAACATTCAGTACTTC. Its translation: CASSYSQGTAKNIQYF.

This clonotype was detected ten times or more. This chain joins TRBV21-1 and TRBJ2-1; TRBD1 reflects the table's D call only, with no check against the DNA. TRBV21-1 represents a pseudogene. The CDR3 loop spans 18 amino acids. The CDR3 nucleotides read TGTGCCAGCAGCAAAAAAAATTCGCGGGACACCTCCTACAATGAGCAGTTCTTC. Protein product: CASSKKNSRDTSYNEQFF.

This clonotype was counted ten times or more. The chain uses TRBV3-1 and TRBJ1-4, with TRBD1 identical over 7 bases. Trimming cost V 5 bases and J 9 bases; bases outside gene matches: 6. The length of the CDR3 is 13 residues. In germline, CDR1 is LGHDT, CDR2 YNNKEL (reference sequence). The CDR3 here is CASSRDRIQKLFF. DNA for the CDR3: TGTGCCAGCAGCAGGGACAGAATCCAAAAACTGTTTTTT. Based on the CDR3 plus reference TRBV3-1 and TRBJ1-4, the full variable domain is DTAVSQTPKYLVTQMGNDKSIKCEQNLGHDTMYWYKQDSKKFLKIMFSYNNKELIINETVPNRFSPKSPDKAHLNLHINSLELGDSAVYFCASSRDRIQKLFFGSGTQLSVL.

This clonotype has at least ten counts. The V and J genes are TRBV6-6 and TRBJ2-7, with D uncertain. CDR3 size: 14 residues. Per the germline V gene, CDR1 is MNHNY and CDR2 is SVGAGI (reference sequence). Trimming pared 1 base from V and 0 bases from J, leaving 7 bases between. The CDR3: CASSYFSPSYEQYF. In DNA form, the CDR3 reads TGTGCCAGCAGTTACTTCAGCCCCTCCTACGAGCAGTACTTC.

This clonotype has a count of ten or more. This chain joins TRBV20-1 and TRBJ1-1; D possibly corresponds to TRBD1 (6 bases). Trimming removed 0 bases from V and 2 bases from J, with 10 bases in between. The CDR3 is 14 residues long. Per germline, CDR1 DFQATT and CDR2 SNEGSKA (reference sequence). The CDR3 region has the DNA TGCAGTGCTAGAGAGCTACAGGGAAACACTGAAGCTTTCTTT. Its translation: CSARELQGNTEAFF.

There are many counts of this clonotype. The chain employs TRBV9 and TRBJ2-4, with TRBD1 matching 7 bases. Losses at the gene ends were 2 bases for V and 6 bases for J; bases not matched to a gene: 5. Germline V gives CDR1 SGDLS, CDR2 YYNGEE. The CDR3 is 14 amino acids. In nucleotides, the CDR3 is TGTGCCAGCAGCGTTTCCCCAGGGGGAAACATTCAGTACTTC. It encodes CASSVSPGGNIQYF. The whole variable domain, remainder taken from reference TRBV9 and TRBJ2-4, is DSGVTQTPKHLITATGQRVTLRCSPRSGDLSVYWYQQSLDQGLQFLIQYYNGEERAKGNILERFSAQQFPDLHSELNLSSLELGDSALYFCASSVSPGGNIQYFGAGTRLSVL.

This clonotype has ten or more counts. The chain is built from TRBV3-1 and TRBJ1-1; TRBD1 agrees at 7 bases. This CDR3 is built from 14 residues. After removal of 1 base from V and 5 bases from J, the junction contained 4 bases not matched to a gene. Germline CDR1 reads LGHDT; CDR2 reads YNNKEL (reference sequence). The CDR3 region is CASSQAGGGTEAFF. CDR3 DNA: TGTGCCAGCAGCCAAGCAGGGGGAGGAACTGAAGCTTTCTTT.

This clonotype was picked up many times. V and J are TRBV5-1 and TRBJ1-5; 8 bases are a match to TRBD1. There are 15 residues in the CDR3. V trimming: 2 bases; J trimming: 3 bases; junction bases outside the gene matches: 4. CDR1 and CDR2 from the germline V gene are SGHRS and YFSETQ. The DNA for the CDR3 is TGCGCCAGCAGCTTATGGACAGGGCCCAATCAGCCCCAGCATTTT. Its translation: CASSLWTGPNQPQHF. Combining the CDR3 with reference TRBV5-1 and TRBJ1-5 gives the whole variable domain KAGVTQTPRYLIKTRGQQVTLSCSPISGHRSVSWYQQTPGQGLQFLFEYFSETQRNKGNFPGRFSGRQFSNSRSEMNVSTLELGDSALYLCASSLWTGPNQPQHFGDGTRLSIL.

There are many counts of this clonotype. The junction departs from germline at one end; a sequencing error may be responsible. The V and J genes are TRBV19 and TRBJ2-2; D perhaps matches TRBD2 (6 bases). Germline V gives CDR1 LNHDA, CDR2 SQIVND (reference sequence). The CDR3 runs to 15 residues. In nucleotides, the CDR3 is TGTGCCAGTAGCCGACTAGAGGTGAACGCCGGGGAGCTGTTTTTT. Residues: CASSRLEVNAGELFF.

This clonotype was recorded at least ten times. V gene TRBV7-9 combines with J gene TRBJ1-6, with TRBD1 matching over 8 bases. From germline, CDR1 is SEHNR and CDR2 FQNEAQ (reference sequence). The CDR3 length is 16 residues. V lost 5 bases and J lost 10; bases outside the gene matches: 13. This chain's CDR3 is CASSHGQGRLGSPLHF. The CDR3 DNA follows: TGTGCCAGCAGCCACGGACAGGGTAGGCTCGGATCACCCCTCCACTTT.

This clonotype was counted ten times or more. The V call is TRBV12-2, the J call TRBJ2-3. TRBV12-2 is a pseudogene segment. CDR3 length: 15 residues. CDR3 DNA: TGTGCAAGGAGGCGGCCGTCAACTAGCACAGATACGCAGTATTTT. Amino acid sequence: CARRRPSTSTDTQYF.

V is TRBV2 and J is TRBJ1-4; weak D call: TRBD1 (6 bases). The CDR3 consists of 16 residues. Germline-derived CDR1 and CDR2 are SNHLY and FYNNEI. V was shortened by 5 bases and J by 0 bases, with 13 bases between the two germline ends. CDR3 sequence (DNA): TGTGCCAGCAGTCTAAGGACAGCCGCAACTAATGAAAAACTGTTTTTT. Its protein product is CASSLRTAATNEKLFF.

This clonotype was seen at least ten times. The chain links TRBV6-4 to TRBJ2-3; 9 nucleotides agree with TRBD2. The V gene end was trimmed by 2 bases and the J gene end by 4 bases; junction bases not matched to a gene: 1. This CDR3 spans 14 amino acids. CDR1 is MRHNA, CDR2 SNTAGT, per germline. CDR3 nucleotide sequence: TGTGCCAGCAGTGACGGCGGGGGGGCAGATACGCAGTATTTT. It encodes CASSDGGGADTQYF.

In its sample, this clonotype was seen a few times. The gene calls are TRBV20-1 and TRBJ1-5; a weak D match, TRBD1 (6 bases). The CDR3 length is 13 residues. Germline CDR1 and CDR2: DFQATT and SNEGSKA (reference sequence). CDR3 amino acids: CSARGQINQPQHF. In DNA form, the CDR3 reads TGCAGCGCCAGAGGACAGATCAATCAGCCCCAGCATTTT.

This clonotype appeared many times. The chain is built from TRBV6-1 and TRBJ1-5, with D possibly being TRBD1 (5 bases). Trimming shortened V by 3 bases and J by 3 bases, and 9 bases separated the two germline ends. Germline V gives CDR1 MNHNS, CDR2 SASEGT. The CDR3 is made up of 14 amino acids. CDR3 DNA: TGTGCCAGCAGTGAGGGGGGAATCAATCAGCCCCAGCATTTT. This gives the protein CASSEGGINQPQHF.